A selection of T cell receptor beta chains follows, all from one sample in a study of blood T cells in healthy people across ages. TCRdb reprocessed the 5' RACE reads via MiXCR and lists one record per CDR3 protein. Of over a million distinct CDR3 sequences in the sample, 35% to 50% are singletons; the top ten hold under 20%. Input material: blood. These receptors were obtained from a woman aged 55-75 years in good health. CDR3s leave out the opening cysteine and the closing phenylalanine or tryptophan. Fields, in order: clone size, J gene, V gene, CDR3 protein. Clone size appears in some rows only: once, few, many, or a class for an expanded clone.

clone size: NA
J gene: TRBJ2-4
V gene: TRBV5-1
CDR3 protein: ASSFGNLAKNIQY

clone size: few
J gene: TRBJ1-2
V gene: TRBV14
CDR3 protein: ASSQDLDTHYGYT

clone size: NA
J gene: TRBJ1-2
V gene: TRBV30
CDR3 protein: ALSSMGGYT

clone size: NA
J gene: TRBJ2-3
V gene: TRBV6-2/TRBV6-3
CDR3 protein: ASTYNREGHTDTQY

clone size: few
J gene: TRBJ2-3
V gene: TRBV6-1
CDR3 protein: ASSLIGTSGSTDTQY

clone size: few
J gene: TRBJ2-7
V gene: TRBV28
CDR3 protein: ASRKEYEQY

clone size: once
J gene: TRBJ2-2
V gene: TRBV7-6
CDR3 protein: ASTLSGREGTGELF

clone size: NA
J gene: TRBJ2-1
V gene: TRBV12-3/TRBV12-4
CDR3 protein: ASNLDPTRDEQF

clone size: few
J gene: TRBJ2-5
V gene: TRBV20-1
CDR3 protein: SARQIQETQY

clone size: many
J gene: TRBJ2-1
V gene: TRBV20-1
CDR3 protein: SARVSLAENEQF

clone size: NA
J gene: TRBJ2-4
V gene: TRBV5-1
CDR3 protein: ASSIELAKNIQY

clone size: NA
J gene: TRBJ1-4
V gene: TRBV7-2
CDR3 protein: ASSLDGGRGEKLF

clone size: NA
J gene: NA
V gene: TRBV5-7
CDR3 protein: ASNYSIYKGSRYEQY

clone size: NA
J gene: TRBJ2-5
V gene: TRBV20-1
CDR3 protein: SAVNPRETQY

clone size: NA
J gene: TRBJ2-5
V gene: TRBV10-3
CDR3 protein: AISEGTANLYRETQY

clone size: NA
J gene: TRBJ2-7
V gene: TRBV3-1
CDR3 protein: ASSQDVVSHEQY

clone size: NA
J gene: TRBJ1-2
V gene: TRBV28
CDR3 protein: ASFSRYGYT

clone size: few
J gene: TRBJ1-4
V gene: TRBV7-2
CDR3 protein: ASSFSGTATNEKLF

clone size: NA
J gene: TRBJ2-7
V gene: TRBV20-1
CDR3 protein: SADRGHEQY

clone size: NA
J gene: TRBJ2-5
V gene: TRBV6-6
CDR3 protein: ASTLTRQQETQY

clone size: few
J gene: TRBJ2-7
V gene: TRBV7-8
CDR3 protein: ASSSSLETRTYEQY

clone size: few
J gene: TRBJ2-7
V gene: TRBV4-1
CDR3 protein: ASSQDGTGSYEQY

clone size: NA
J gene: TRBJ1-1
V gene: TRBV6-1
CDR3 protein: ASRATVVAEAF

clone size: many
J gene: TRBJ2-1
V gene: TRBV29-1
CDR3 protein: SVSLLGREQF

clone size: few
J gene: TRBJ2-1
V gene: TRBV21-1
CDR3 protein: ASSPTRGIYNEQF

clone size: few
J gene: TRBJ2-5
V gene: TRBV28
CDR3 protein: ASSLFVVGGQETQY

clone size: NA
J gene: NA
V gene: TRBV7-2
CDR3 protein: ASSPRTRGGYEQY

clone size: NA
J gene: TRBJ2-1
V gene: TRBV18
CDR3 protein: ASSPSSGRVNEQF

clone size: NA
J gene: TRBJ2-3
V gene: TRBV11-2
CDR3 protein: ASSLGAGDTDTQY

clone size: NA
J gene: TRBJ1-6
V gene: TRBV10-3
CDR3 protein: AVSEAANSPLH

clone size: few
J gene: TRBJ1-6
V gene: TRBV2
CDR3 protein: ASSQGQGYSSPPH

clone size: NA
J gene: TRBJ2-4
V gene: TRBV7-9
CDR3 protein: ASSLAGTGAKNIQY

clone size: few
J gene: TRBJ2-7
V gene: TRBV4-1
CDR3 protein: ASSQEKRDSLLEQY

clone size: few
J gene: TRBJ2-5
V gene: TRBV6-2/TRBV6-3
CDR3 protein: ASKRIAGGRETQY

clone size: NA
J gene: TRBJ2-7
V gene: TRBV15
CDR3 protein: ATSRDSGDRGYEQY

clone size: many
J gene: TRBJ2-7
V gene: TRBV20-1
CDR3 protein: SAPPQGYEQY

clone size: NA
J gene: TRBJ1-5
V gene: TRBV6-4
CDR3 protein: ASSDDRTPHQPQH

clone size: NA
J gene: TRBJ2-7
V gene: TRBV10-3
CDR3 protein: AISTRDRPSYEQY

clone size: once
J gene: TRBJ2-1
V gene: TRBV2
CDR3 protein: ASSENLEQF

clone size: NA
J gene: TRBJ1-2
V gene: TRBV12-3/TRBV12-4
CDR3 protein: ASSFGDLYGYT

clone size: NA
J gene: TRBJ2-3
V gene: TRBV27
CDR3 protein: ASSPLGGGTTDTQY

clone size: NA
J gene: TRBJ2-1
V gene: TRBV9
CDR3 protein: ASSDRGGLVGEQF

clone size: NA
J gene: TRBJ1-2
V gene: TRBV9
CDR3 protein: ASSVGEEYYGYT

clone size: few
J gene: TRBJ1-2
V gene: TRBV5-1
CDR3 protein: ASSYRDSSYGYT

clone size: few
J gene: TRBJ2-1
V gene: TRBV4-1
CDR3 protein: ASSQDGRGGGNEQF

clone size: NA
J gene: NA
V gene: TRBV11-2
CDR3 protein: ASSLVGGVSQETQY

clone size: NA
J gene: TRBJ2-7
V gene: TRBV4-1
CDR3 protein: ASSQGTSGRREQY

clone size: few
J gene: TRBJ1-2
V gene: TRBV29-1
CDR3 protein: SVEDLEEGRNYGYT

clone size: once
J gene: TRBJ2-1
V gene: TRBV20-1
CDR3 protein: STSPLGLAGVNEQF

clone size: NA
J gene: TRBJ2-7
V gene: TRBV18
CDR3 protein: ASSALRTSGPYEQY

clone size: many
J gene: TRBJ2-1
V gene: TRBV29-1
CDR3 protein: SAAVGASTSVQF

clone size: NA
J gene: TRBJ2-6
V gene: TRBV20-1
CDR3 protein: SLLSGANVLT

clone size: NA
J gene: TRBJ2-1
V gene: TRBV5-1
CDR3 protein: ASSTGLQSWNEQF

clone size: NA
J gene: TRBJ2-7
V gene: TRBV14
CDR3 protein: ASSQGALRDNSYERY